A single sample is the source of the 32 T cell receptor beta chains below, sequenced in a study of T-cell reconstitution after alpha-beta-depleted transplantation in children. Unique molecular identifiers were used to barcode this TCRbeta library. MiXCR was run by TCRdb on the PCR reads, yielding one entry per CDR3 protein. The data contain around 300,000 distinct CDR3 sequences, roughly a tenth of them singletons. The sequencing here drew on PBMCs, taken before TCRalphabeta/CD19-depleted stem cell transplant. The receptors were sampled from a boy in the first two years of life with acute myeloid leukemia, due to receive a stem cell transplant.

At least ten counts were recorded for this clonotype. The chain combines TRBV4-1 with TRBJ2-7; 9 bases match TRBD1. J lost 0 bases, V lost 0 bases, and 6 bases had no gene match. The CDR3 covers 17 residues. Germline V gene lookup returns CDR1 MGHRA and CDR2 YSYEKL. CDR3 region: CASSQDTGTGISYEQYF. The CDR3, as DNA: TGCGCCAGCAGCCAAGATACCGGGACAGGGATCTCCTACGAGCAGTACTTC.

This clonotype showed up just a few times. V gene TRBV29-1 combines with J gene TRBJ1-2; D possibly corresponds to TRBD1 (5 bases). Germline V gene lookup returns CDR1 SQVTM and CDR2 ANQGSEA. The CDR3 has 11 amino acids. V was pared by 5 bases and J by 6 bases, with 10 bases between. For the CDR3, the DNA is TGCAGCGTTCAGGGAGGGGATGGCTACACCTTC. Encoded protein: CSVQGGDGYTF.

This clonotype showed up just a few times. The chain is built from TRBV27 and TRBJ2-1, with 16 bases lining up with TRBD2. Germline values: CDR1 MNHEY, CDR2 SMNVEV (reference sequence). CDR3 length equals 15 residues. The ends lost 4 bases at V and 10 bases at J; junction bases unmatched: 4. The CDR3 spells CASSSGLAGGQEQFF. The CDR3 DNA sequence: TGTGCCAGCAGTTCGGGACTAGCGGGGGGGCAAGAGCAGTTCTTC.

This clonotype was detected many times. The CDR3 bases are TGCAGTGCCAGACAGGGTGGGGGAAACATTCAGTACTTC. Its translation: CSARQGGGNIQYF. The chain carries TRBV20-1 and TRBJ2-4; 7 bases are a match to TRBD1. CDR3 length equals 13 residues. The trim removed 6 bases at V and 6 bases at J, leaving 8 bases unmatched. Germline values: CDR1 DFQATT, CDR2 SNEGSKA (reference sequence).

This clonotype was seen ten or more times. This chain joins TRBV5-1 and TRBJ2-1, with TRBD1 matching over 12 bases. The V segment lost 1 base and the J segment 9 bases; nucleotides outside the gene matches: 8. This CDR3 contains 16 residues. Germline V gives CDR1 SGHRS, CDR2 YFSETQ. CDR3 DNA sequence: TGCGCCAGCAGCTTGACTCCCGGGACAGGGGGCGGTGAGCAGTTCTTC. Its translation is CASSLTPGTGGGEQFF.

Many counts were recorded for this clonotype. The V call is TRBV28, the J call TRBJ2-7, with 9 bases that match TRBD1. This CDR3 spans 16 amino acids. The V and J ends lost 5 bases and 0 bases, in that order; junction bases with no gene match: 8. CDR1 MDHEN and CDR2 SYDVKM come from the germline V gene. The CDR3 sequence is CASSNRGQGTSYEQYF. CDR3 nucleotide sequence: TGTGCCAGCAGTAATCGGGGACAGGGTACCTCCTACGAGCAGTACTTC.

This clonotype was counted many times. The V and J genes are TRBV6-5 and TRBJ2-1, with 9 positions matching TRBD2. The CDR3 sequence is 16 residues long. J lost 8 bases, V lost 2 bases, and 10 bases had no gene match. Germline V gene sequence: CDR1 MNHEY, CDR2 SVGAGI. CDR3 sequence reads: CASSYRLGLASHEQFF. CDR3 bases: TGTGCCAGCAGTTACAGGCTTGGACTAGCGTCCCATGAGCAGTTCTTC.

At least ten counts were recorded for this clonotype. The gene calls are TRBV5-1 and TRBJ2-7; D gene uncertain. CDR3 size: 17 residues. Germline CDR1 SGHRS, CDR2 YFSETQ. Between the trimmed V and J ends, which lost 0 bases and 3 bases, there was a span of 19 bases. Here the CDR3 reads CASSLALRSDKGYEQYF. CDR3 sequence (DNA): TGCGCCAGCAGCTTGGCCTTACGTTCTGACAAGGGCTACGAGCAGTACTTC.

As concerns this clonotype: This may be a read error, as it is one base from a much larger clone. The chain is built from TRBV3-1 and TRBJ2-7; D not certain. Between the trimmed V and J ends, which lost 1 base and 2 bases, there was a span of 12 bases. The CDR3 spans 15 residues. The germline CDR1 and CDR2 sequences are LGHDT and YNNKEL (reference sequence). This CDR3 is CASSQAVAAAYEQYF. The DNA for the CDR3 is TGTGCCAGCAGCCAAGCGGTCGCGGCGGCCTACGAGCAGTACTTC.

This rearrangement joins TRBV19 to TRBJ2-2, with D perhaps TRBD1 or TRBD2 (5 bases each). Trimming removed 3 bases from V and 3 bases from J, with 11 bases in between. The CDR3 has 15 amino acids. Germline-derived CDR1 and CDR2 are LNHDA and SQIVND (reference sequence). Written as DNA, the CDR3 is TGTGCCAGTAGTATCGGGACGGCTTACACCGGGGAGCTGTTTTTT. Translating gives CASSIGTAYTGELFF.

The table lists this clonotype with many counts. The CDR3 DNA reads TGTGCCAGCAGCTTAGTGGCGGATTACTCTGGGGCCAACGTCCTGACTTTC. Protein product: CASSLVADYSGANVLTF. J is TRBJ2-6 and V is TRBV7-2; D is unclear. CDR1 and CDR2 from the germline V gene are SGHTA and FQGNSA. This CDR3 has 17 amino acids. Between the trimmed V and J ends, which lost 1 base and 0 bases, there was a span of 10 bases.

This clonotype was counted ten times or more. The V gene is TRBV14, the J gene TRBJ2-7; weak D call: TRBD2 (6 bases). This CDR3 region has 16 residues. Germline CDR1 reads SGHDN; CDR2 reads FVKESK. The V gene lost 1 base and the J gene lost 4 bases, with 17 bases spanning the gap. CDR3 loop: CASSQGLTGAGYEQYF. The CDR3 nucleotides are TGTGCCAGCAGCCAAGGATTGACGGGAGCCGGGTACGAGCAGTACTTC.

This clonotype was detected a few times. CDR3 in amino acids: CASSLGTSGRFTDTQYF. In DNA, the CDR3 is TGTGCCAGCAGCTTGGGGACTAGCGGGAGGTTCACAGATACGCAGTATTTT. V usage is TRBV7-2 and J usage is TRBJ2-3, with TRBD2 matching over 15 bases. The germline CDR1 and CDR2 sequences are SGHTA and FQGNSA. With V trimmed by 3 bases and J by 2 bases, 3 bases remained unmatched. The CDR3 is made up of 17 amino acids.

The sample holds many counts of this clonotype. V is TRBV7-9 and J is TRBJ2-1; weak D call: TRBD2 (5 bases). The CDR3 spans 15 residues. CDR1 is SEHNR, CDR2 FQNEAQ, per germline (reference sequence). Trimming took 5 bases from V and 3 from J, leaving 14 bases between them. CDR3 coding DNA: TGTGCCAGCAGCCCCGCGACTACCCTCTACAATGAGCAGTTCTTC. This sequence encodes CASSPATTLYNEQFF.

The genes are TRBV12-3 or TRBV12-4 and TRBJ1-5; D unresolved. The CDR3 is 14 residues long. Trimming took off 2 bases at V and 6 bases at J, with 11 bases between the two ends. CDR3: CASSLLQEVQPQHF. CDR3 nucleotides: TGTGCCAGCAGTTTATTGCAGGAGGTTCAGCCCCAGCATTTT.

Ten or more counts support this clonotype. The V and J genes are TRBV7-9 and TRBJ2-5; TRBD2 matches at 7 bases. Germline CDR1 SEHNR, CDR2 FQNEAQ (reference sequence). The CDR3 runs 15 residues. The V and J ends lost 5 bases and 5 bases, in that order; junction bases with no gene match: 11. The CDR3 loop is CASSLIGLVMETQYF. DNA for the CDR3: TGTGCCAGCAGCCTGATCGGACTAGTGATGGAGACCCAGTACTTC.

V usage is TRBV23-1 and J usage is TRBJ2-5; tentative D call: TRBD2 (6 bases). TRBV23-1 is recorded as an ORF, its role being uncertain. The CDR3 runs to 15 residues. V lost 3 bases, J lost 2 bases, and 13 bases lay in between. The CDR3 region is CASSHRRGLQETQYF. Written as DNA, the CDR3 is TGCGCCAGCAGTCATCGCCGGGGGTTGCAAGAGACCCAGTACTTC.

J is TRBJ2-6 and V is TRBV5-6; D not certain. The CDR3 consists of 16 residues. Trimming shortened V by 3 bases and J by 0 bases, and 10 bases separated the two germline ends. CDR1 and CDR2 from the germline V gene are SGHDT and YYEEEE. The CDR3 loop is CASSYRSSSGANVLTF. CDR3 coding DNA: TGTGCCAGCAGCTATCGGTCCTCCTCTGGGGCCAACGTCCTGACTTTC.

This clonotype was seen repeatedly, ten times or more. The CDR3 nucleotides are TGTGCCAGCAGGACGACAGGGTACTACGAGCAGTACTTC. This sequence encodes CASRTTGYYEQYF. The V and J genes are TRBV28 and TRBJ2-7, with TRBD1 matching over 7 bases. Germline CDR1 is MDHEN and CDR2 is SYDVKM. The ends lost 6 bases at V and 3 bases at J; junction bases unmatched: 5. The CDR3 has 13 amino acids. Looking up the rest from reference TRBV28 and TRBJ2-7 gives the full variable domain: DVKVTQSSRYLVKRTGEKVFLECVQDMDHENMFWYRQDPGLGLRLIYFSYDVKMKEKGDIPEGYSVSREKKERFSLILESASTNQTSMYLCASRTTGYYEQYFGPGTRLTVT.

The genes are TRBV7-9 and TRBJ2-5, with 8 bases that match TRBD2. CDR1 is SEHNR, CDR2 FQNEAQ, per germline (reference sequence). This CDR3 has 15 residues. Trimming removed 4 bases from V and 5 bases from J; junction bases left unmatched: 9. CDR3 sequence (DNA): TGTGCCAGCAGCTACCCGGGGGGGCACAGTGAGACCCAGTACTTC. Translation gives CASSYPGGHSETQYF.

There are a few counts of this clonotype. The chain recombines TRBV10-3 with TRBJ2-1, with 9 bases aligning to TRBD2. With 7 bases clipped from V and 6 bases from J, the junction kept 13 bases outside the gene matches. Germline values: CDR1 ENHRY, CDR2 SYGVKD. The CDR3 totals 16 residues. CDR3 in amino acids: CAIKPGMAGGLNEQFF. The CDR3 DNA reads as TGTGCCATCAAGCCCGGCATGGCGGGGGGGCTCAATGAGCAGTTCTTC.

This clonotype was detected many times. DNA for the CDR3: TGTGCCAGCAGCCCGACTTGGGGCGGGGAGCTGTTTTTT. It encodes CASSPTWGGELFF. V and J are TRBV7-8 and TRBJ2-2; D gene uncertain. This CDR3 is built from 13 residues. Trimming pared 5 bases from V and 7 bases from J, leaving 11 bases between. Germline V CDR1 and CDR2: SGHVS, FQNEAQ.

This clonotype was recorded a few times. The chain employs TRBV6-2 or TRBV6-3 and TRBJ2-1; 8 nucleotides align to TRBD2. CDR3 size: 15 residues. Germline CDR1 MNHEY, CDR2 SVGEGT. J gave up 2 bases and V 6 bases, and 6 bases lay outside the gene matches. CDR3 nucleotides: TGTGCCAGCAGCCCTCTAGCGGGTACCTACAATGAGCAGTTCTTC. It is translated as CASSPLAGTYNEQFF.

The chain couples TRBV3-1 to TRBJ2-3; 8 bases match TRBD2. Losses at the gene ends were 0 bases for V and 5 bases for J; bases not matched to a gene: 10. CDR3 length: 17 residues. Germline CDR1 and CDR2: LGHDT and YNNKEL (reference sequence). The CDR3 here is CASSQDLVGGAGDTQYF. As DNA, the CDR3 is TGTGCCAGCAGCCAAGATCTGGTCGGGGGGGCCGGAGATACGCAGTATTTT.

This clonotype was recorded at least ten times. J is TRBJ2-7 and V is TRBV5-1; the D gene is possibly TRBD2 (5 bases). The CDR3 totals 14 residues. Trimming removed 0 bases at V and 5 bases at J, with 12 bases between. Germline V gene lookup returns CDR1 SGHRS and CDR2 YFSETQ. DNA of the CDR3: TGCGCCAGCAGCTTGGGAGGGCCGAAGGACGAGCAGTACTTC. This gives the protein CASSLGGPKDEQYF.

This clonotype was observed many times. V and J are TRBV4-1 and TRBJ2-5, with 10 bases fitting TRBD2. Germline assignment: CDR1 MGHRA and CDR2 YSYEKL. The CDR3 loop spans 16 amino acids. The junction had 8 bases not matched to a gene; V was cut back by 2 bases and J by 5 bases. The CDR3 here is CASSQPSGRALETQYF. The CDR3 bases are TGCGCCAGCAGCCAACCAAGCGGGAGGGCCTTGGAGACCCAGTACTTC.

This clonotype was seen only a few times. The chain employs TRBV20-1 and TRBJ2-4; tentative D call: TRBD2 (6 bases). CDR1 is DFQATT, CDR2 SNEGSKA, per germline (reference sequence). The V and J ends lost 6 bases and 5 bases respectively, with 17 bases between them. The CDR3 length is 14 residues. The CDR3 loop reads CSAGPQGGENIQYF. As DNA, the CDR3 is TGCAGTGCGGGTCCCCAGGGAGGTGAAAACATTCAGTACTTC.

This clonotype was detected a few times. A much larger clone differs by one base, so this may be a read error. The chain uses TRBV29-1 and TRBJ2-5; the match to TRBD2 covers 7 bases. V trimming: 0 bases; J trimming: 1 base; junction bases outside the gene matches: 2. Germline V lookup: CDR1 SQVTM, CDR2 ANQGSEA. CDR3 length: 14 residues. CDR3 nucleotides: TGCAGCGTTGAAGAGACTAGCAGCCAAGAGACCCAGTACTTC. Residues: CSVEETSSQETQYF.

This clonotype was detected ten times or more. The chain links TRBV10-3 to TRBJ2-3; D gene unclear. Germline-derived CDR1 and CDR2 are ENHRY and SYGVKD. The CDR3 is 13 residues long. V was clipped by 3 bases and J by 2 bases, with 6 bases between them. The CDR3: CAISDRPTDTQYF. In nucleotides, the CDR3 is TGTGCCATCAGTGACCGACCCACAGATACGCAGTATTTT.

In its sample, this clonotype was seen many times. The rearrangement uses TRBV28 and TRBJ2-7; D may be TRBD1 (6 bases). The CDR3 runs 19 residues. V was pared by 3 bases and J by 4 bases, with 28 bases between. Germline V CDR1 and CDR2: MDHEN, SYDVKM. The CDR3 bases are TGTGCCAGCAGTTTCCTTCTGGGGGTGGAACAGGGCCCTACTTACGAGCAGTACTTC. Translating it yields CASSFLLGVEQGPTYEQYF.

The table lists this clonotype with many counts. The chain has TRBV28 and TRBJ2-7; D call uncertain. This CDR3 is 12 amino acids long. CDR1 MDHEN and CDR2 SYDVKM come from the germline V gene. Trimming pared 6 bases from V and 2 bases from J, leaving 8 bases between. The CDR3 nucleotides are TGTGCCAGCAGCCCCGATCCCTACGAGCAGTACTTC. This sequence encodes CASSPDPYEQYF. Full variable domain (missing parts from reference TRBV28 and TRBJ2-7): DVKVTQSSRYLVKRTGEKVFLECVQDMDHENMFWYRQDPGLGLRLIYFSYDVKMKEKGDIPEGYSVSREKKERFSLILESASTNQTSMYLCASSPDPYEQYFGPGTRLTVT.

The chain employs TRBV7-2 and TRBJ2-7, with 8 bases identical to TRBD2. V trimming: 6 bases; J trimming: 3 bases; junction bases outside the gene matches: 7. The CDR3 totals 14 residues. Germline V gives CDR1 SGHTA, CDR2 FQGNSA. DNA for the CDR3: TGTGCCAGCAGAAACGGGCTAGCGGGCTACGAGCAGTACTTC. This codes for CASRNGLAGYEQYF.